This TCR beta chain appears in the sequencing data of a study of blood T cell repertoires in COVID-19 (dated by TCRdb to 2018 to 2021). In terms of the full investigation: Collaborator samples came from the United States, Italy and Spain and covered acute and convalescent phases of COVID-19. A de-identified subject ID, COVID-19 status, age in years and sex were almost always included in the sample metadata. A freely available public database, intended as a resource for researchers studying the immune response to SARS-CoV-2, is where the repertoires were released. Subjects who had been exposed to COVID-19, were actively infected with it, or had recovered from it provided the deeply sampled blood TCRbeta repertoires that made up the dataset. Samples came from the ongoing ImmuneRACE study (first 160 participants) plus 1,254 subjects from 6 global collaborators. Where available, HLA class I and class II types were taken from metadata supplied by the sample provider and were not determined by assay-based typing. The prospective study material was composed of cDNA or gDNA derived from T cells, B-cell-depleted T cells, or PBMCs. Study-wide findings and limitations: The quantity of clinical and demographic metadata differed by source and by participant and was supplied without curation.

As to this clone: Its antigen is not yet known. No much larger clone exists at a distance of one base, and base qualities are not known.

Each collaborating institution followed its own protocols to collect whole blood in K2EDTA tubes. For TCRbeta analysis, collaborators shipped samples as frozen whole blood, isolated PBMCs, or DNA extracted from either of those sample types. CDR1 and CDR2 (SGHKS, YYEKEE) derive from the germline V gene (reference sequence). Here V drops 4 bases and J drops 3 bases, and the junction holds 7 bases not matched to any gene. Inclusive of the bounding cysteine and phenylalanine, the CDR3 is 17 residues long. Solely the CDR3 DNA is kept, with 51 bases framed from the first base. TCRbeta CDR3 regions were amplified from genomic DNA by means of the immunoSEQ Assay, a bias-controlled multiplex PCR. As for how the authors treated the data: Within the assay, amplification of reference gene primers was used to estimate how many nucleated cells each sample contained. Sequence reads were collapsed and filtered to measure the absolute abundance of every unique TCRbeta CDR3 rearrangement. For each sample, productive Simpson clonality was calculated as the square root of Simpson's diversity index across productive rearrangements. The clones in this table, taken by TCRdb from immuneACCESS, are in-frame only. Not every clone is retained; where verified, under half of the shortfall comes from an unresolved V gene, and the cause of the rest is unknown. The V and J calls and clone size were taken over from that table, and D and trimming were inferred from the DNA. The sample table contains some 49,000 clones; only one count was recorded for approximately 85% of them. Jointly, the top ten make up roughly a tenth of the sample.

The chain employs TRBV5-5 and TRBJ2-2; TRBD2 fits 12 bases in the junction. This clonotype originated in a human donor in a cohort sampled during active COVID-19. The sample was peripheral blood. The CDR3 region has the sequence CASSVRLAGVYTGELFF. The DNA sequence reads TGTGCCAGCAGCGTAAGACTAGCGGGAGTATACACCGGGGAGCTGTTTTTT.